A single sample is the source of the 22 T cell receptor beta chains below, sequenced in a study of T cell changes during pregnancy in multiple sclerosis. Using immunoSEQ multiplex PCR, the repertoire was profiled, and TCRdb retains in-frame clones only, with some absent. The sample contains 40,000 to 65,000 clones, over 80% of which appear only once. This specimen consisted of CD4+ T cells from peripheral blood mononuclear cells, obtained in the third trimester of pregnancy. These receptors were taken from a female donor with multiple sclerosis, enrolled in a pregnancy study.

The gene calls are TRBV28 and TRBJ2-1, with TRBD1 matching over 7 bases. This CDR3 contains 15 residues. CDR1 and CDR2 from the germline V gene are MDHEN and SYDVKM. Trimming removed 8 bases from V and 3 bases from J; junction bases left unmatched: 10. CDR3 loop: CASSRDSGIYNEQFF. In nucleotides, the CDR3 is TGTGCCAGCTCGAGGGACAGCGGCATCTACAATGAGCAGTTCTTC.

V usage is TRBV27 and J usage is TRBJ2-2, with 9 nucleotides matching TRBD1. Unmatched junction bases numbered 17, after V lost 6 bases and J lost 3 bases. The CDR3 is 19 amino acids. The germline CDR1 and CDR2 sequences are MNHEY and SMNVEV (reference sequence). The CDR3 spells CASSLKRLKRDRDTGELFF. CDR3 nucleotide sequence: TGTGCCAGCAGCCTTAAACGCCTAAAACGGGACAGGGACACCGGGGAGCTGTTTTTT.

The chain joins TRBV23-1 to TRBJ1-3, with TRBD1 as a possible D gene (5 bases). TRBV23-1 falls under the ORF class, with uncertain function. Trimming left V 3 bases short and J 0 bases short, with 12 bases between. The CDR3 length is 16 residues. The chain's CDR3 is CASSQRQKNSGNTIYF. The DNA for the CDR3 is TGCGCCAGCAGTCAGCGACAGAAGAACTCTGGAAACACCATATATTTT.

The chain combines TRBV29-1 with TRBJ1-2; D perhaps matches TRBD1 (5 bases). Trimming shortened V by 4 bases and J by 3 bases, and 9 bases separated the two germline ends. The CDR3 length is 12 residues. Germline CDR1 SQVTM, CDR2 ANQGSEA. In DNA, the CDR3 is TGCAGCGTTGCAGGGTCTTACTATGGCTACACCTTC. Encoded protein: CSVAGSYYGYTF. Combining the CDR3 with reference TRBV29-1 and TRBJ1-2 gives the whole variable domain SAVISQKPSRDICQRGTSLTIQCQVDSQVTMMFWYRQQPGQSLTLIATANQGSEATYESGFVIDKFPISRPNLTFSTLTVSNMSPEDSSIYLCSVAGSYYGYTFGSGTRLTVV.

The chain has TRBV28 and TRBJ2-7; 14 nucleotides align to TRBD2. V shed 5 bases, J shed 0 bases, and the junction held 6 bases outside the gene matches. CDR1 is MDHEN and CDR2 is SYDVKM in the germline V gene. The CDR3 runs 17 residues. DNA of the CDR3: TGTGCCAGCAGTCCCGGGACTAGCGGGAGATTCTCCTACGAGCAGTACTTC. Residues: CASSPGTSGRFSYEQYF.

CDR3 sequence: CAWSRDSLETQYF. CDR3 DNA: TGTGCCTGGAGTCGGGACAGTCTAGAGACCCAGTACTTC. This chain joins TRBV30 and TRBJ2-5; 7 bases are shared with TRBD1. Germline V lookup: CDR1 GTSNPN, CDR2 SVGIG (reference sequence). The trim removed 2 bases at V and 4 bases at J, leaving 4 bases unmatched. This CDR3 contains 13 residues.

The chain links TRBV6-5 to TRBJ1-1; D gene ambiguous. This CDR3 contains 13 residues. Germline V gene data show CDR1 as MNHEY and CDR2 as SVGAGI. Trimming left V 6 bases short and J 1 base short, with 9 bases between. The CDR3 bases are TGTGCCAGCAGCGATACTACGAACACTGAAGCTTTCTTT. Translated: CASSDTTNTEAFF.

The CDR3 DNA is TGTGCCAGCAGTGTGTCCGGACAGGGCCATGAAAAACTGTTTTTT. Its protein is CASSVSGQGHEKLFF. The chain links TRBV6-1 to TRBJ1-4, with TRBD1 identical over 8 bases. The germline CDR1 and CDR2 sequences are MNHNS and SASEGT. This CDR3 is built from 15 residues. J was trimmed by 6 bases and V by 4 bases; bases with no gene match: 7.

The chain has TRBV6-1 and TRBJ2-1, with TRBD2 matching 7 bases. The germline CDR1 and CDR2 sequences are MNHNS and SASEGT. The ends lost 6 bases at V and 5 bases at J; junction bases unmatched: 10. CDR3 length: 15 residues. CDR3 loop: CASRISGPKDNEQFF. The CDR3 DNA reads as TGTGCCAGCAGGATTAGCGGGCCCAAAGACAATGAGCAGTTCTTC.

The V gene is TRBV9, the J gene TRBJ1-2; 7 nucleotides match TRBD1. CDR3 length: 12 residues. The V gene's germline CDR1 is SGDLS and CDR2 YYNGEE. J lost 6 bases, V lost 4 bases, and 3 bases had no gene match. For the CDR3, the DNA is TGTGCCAGCAGCACGGACAGGCATGGCTACACCTTC. Encoded protein: CASSTDRHGYTF. The full variable domain, completed using reference TRBV9 and TRBJ1-2, is DSGVTQTPKHLITATGQRVTLRCSPRSGDLSVYWYQQSLDQGLQFLIQYYNGEERAKGNILERFSAQQFPDLHSELNLSSLELGDSALYFCASSTDRHGYTFGSGTRLTVV.

As for this clone: The same CDR3 arises from other DNA sequences in this sample as well. The chain joins TRBV2 to TRBJ2-1, with 13 positions matching TRBD2. With V trimmed by 5 bases and J by 4 bases, 8 bases remained unmatched. This CDR3 contains 17 residues. Germline V gene lookup returns CDR1 SNHLY and CDR2 FYNNEI. The CDR3 protein is CASSYSGLAGVYNEQFF. The DNA of the CDR3 is TGTGCCAGCAGTTACAGCGGACTAGCGGGAGTTTACAATGAGCAGTTCTTC.

The gene calls are TRBV19 and TRBJ1-2, with no clear D. Per the germline V gene, CDR1 is LNHDA and CDR2 is SQIVND (reference sequence). The CDR3 covers 13 residues. V was cut by 4 bases and J by 1 base, with 7 bases left in between. As DNA, the CDR3 is TGTGCCAGTAGTACGGACTTTAACTATGGCTACACCTTC. It yields the protein CASSTDFNYGYTF.

The V gene is TRBV18, the J gene TRBJ2-3, with a possible D match to TRBD2 (5 bases). Germline-derived CDR1 and CDR2 are KGHSH and LQKENI. Trimming removed 1 base from V and 4 bases from J, with 12 bases in between. The CDR3 runs to 15 residues. This CDR3 reads CASSPQGARADTQYF. The CDR3, as DNA: TGTGCCAGCTCACCACAGGGCGCGCGGGCAGATACGCAGTATTTT.

The V gene is TRBV9, the J gene TRBJ2-2, with 10 bases identical to TRBD1. Losses at the gene ends were 4 bases for V and 5 bases for J; bases not matched to a gene: 8. The CDR3 totals 16 residues. The germline gives CDR1 SGDLS, CDR2 YYNGEE. The CDR3: CASSPRRDRGTGELFF. CDR3 in DNA: TGTGCCAGCAGCCCCAGAAGGGACAGGGGAACCGGGGAGCTGTTTTTT.

This clone was detected once. The chain carries TRBV5-1 and TRBJ2-3; 15 nucleotides line up with TRBD2. This CDR3 contains 16 residues. The germline gives CDR1 SGHRS, CDR2 YFSETQ. Germline trimming cut 4 bases from V and 4 bases from J; bases unmatched to any gene: 4. In DNA, the CDR3 is TGCGCCAGCAGCCTTAGGACTAGCGGGGGGGCAGATACGCAGTATTTT. Its translation: CASSLRTSGGADTQYF.

The rearrangement uses TRBV30 and TRBJ2-7; 13 nucleotides match TRBD2. The CDR3 length is 17 residues. The J segment lost 6 bases and the V segment lost 1 base, leaving 12 bases of the junction unmatched. The V gene's germline CDR1 is GTSNPN and CDR2 SVGIG (reference sequence). Here the CDR3 reads CAWSAGRTSGSGSEQYF. The CDR3 nucleotides are TGTGCCTGGAGTGCGGGCCGGACTAGCGGGAGTGGTTCCGAGCAGTACTTC.

This clone was recorded only once. The chain links TRBV11-2 to TRBJ2-7; D gene unclear. V gave up 0 bases and J gave up 3 bases, with 6 bases separating them. CDR3 length: 13 amino acids. The V gene's germline CDR1 is SGHAT and CDR2 FQNNGV. CDR3 sequence: CASSLDPNYEQYF. DNA for the CDR3: TGTGCCAGCAGCTTAGACCCAAACTACGAGCAGTACTTC. Based on the CDR3 plus reference TRBV11-2 and TRBJ2-7, the full variable domain is EAGVAQSPRYKIIEKRQSVAFWCNPISGHATLYWYQQILGQGPKLLIQFQNNGVVDDSQLPKDRFSAERLKGVDSTLKIQPAKLEDSAVYLCASSLDPNYEQYFGPGTRLTVT.

V is TRBV28 and J is TRBJ2-1; 7 bases line up with TRBD2. Trimming cost V 7 bases and J 3 bases; bases outside gene matches: 15. Germline V gene data show CDR1 as MDHEN and CDR2 as SYDVKM. The CDR3 extends over 17 amino acids. This chain's CDR3 is CASNSPTERGNYNEQFF. The CDR3 DNA follows: TGTGCCAGCAATTCCCCCACGGAGCGGGGCAACTACAATGAGCAGTTCTTC.

As concerns this clone: Other nucleotide sequences in the sample specify the same CDR3. The CDR3 is CASSWQGRGEKLFF. CDR3 DNA: TGTGCCAGCAGCTGGCAGGGGAGAGGGGAAAAACTGTTTTTT. The chain combines TRBV7-9 with TRBJ1-4; D might be TRBD1 (6 bases). CDR1 SEHNR and CDR2 FQNEAQ come from the germline V gene (reference sequence). This CDR3 region has 14 residues. Trimming cost V 4 bases and J 8 bases, with 14 bases left between them.

CDR3 nucleotides: TGTGCCACCAGCAGAGAAGTAAGGACTAGCGTTGACAATGAGCAGTTCTTC. Protein sequence: CATSREVRTSVDNEQFF. The rearrangement joins TRBV15 to TRBJ2-1, with 9 nucleotides matching TRBD2. The CDR3 consists of 17 residues. In germline, CDR1 is LNHNV, CDR2 YYDKDF (reference sequence). Losses at the gene ends were 0 bases for V and 5 bases for J; bases not matched to a gene: 8.

The rearrangement uses TRBV28 and TRBJ1-5; 8 bases are shared with TRBD1. J lost 5 bases, V lost 6 bases, and 3 bases had no gene match. The CDR3 contains 13 residues. Per the germline V gene, CDR1 is MDHEN and CDR2 is SYDVKM. The CDR3 loop is CASSSGGYQPQHF. Here the CDR3 DNA reads TGTGCCAGCAGCTCAGGGGGCTATCAGCCCCAGCATTTT.

The rearrangement joins TRBV5-5 to TRBJ1-4; 9 bases align to TRBD1. Germline loops: CDR1 SGHKS, CDR2 YYEKEE (reference sequence). After removal of 2 bases from V and 4 bases from J, the junction contained 9 bases not matched to a gene. The CDR3 is 17 residues long. DNA for the CDR3: TGTGCCAGCAGCTTAGACCGGGACAGGGTTCTTAATGAAAAACTGTTTTTT. It specifies CASSLDRDRVLNEKLFF.